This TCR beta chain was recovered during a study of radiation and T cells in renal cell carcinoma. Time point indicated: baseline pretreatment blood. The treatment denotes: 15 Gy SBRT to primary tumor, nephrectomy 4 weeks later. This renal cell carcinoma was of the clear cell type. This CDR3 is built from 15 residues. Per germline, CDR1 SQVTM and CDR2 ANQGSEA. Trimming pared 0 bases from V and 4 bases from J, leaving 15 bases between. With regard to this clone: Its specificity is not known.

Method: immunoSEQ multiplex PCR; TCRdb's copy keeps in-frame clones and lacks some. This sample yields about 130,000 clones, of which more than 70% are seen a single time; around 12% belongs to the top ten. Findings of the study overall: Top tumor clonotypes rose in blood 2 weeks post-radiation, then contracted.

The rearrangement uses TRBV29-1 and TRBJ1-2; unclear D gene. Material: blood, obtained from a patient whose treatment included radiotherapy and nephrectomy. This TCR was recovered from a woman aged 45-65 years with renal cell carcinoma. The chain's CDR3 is CSVEEYHQVGYGYTF. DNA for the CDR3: TGCAGCGTTGAAGAGTACCATCAGGTGGGCTATGGCTACACCTTC. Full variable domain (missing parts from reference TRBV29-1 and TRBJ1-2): SAVISQKPSRDICQRGTSLTIQCQVDSQVTMMFWYRQQPGQSLTLIATANQGSEATYESGFVIDKFPISRPNLTFSTLTVSNMSPEDSSIYLCSVEEYHQVGYGYTFGSGTRLTVV.